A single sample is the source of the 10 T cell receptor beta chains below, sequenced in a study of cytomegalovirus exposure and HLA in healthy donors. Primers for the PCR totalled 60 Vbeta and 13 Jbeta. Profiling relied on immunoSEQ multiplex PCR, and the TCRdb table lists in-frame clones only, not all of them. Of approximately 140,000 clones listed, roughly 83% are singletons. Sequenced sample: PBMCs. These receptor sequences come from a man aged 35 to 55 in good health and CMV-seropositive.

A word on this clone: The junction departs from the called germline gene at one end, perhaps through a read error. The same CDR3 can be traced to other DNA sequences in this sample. CDR3 amino acids: CASSKTGGGGYEQYF. CDR3 sequence (DNA): TGCGCCAGCAGTAAAACAGGGGGCGGGGGGTACGAGCAGTACTTC. The rearrangement uses TRBV9 and TRBJ2-7, with D perhaps matching TRBD1 (9 bases). The CDR3 is made up of 15 amino acids. Per germline, CDR1 SGDLS and CDR2 YYNGEE. The full variable domain, completed using reference TRBV9 and TRBJ2-7, is DSGVTQTPKHLITATGQRVTLRCSPRSGDLSVYWYQQSLDQGLQFLIQYYNGEERAKGNILERFSAQQFPDLHSELNLSSLELGDSALYFCASSKTGGGGYEQYFGPGTRLTVT.

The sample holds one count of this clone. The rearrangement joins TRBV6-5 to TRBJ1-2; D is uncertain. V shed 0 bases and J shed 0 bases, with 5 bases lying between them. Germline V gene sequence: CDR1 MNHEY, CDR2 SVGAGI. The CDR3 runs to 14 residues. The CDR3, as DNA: TGTGCCAGCAGTTACTCACTCTCTAACTATGGCTACACCTTC. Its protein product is CASSYSLSNYGYTF.

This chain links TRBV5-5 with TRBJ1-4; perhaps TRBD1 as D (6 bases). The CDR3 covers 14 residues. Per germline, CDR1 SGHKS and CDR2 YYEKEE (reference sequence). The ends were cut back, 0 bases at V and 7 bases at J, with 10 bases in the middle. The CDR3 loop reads CASSLATGFEKLFF. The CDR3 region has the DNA TGTGCCAGCAGCTTGGCTACAGGGTTTGAAAAACTGTTTTTT. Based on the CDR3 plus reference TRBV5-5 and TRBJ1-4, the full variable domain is DAGVTQSPTHLIKTRGQQVTLRCSPISGHKSVSWYQQVLGQGPQFIFQYYEKEERGRGNFPDRFSARQFPNYSSELNVNALLLGDSALYLCASSLATGFEKLFFGSGTQLSVL.

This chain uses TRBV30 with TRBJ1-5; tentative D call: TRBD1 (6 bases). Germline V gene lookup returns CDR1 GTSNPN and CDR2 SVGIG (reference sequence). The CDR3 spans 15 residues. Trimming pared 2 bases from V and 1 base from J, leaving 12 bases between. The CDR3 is CAWSSYRESNQPQHF. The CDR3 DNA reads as TGTGCCTGGAGTTCTTACAGGGAGAGCAATCAGCCCCAGCATTTT. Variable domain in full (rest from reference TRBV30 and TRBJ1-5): SQTIHQWPATLVQPVGSPLSLECTVEGTSNPNLYWYRQAAGRGLQLLFYSVGIGQISSEVPQNLSASRPQDRQFILSSKKLLLSDSGFYLCAWSSYRESNQPQHFGDGTRLSIL.

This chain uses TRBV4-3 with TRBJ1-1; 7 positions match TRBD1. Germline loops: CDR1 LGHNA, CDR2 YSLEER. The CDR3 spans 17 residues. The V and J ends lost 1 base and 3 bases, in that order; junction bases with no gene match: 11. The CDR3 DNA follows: TGCGCCAGCAGCCAAGGCCTCAGGGGGTTCGAGGACACTGAAGCTTTCTTT. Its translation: CASSQGLRGFEDTEAFF.

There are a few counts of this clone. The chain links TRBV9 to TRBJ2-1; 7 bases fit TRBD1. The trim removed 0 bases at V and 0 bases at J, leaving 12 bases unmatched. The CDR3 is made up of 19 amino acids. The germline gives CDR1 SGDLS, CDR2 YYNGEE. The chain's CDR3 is CASSVVPGTAVPSYNEQFF. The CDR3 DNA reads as TGTGCCAGCAGCGTAGTCCCCGGGACAGCTGTCCCCTCCTACAATGAGCAGTTCTTC.

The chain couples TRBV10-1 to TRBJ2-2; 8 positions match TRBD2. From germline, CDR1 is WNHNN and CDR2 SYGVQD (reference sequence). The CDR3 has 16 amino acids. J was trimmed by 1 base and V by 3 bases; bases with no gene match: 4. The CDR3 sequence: CASSEGAGVNTGELFF. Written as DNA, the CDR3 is TGCGCCAGCAGTGAAGGAGCGGGGGTGAACACCGGGGAGCTGTTTTTT.

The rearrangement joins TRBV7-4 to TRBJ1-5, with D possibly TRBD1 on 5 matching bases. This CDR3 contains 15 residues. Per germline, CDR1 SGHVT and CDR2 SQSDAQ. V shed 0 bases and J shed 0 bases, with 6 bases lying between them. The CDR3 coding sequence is TGTGCCAGCAGCTTAGCCCAGGGTAGCAATCAGCCCCAGCATTTT. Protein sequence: CASSLAQGSNQPQHF. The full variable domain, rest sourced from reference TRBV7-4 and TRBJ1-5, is GAGVSQSPRYKVAKRGRDVALRCDSISGHVTLYWYRQTLGQGSEVLTYSQSDAQRDKSGRPSGRFSAERPERSVSTLKIQRTEQGDSAVYLCASSLAQGSNQPQHFGDGTRLSIL.

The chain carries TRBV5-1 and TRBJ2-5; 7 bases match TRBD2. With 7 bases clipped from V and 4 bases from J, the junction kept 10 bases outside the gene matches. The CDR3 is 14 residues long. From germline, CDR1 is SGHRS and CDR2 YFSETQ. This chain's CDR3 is CASSPGLSLETQYF. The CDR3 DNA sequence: TGCGCCAGCTCCCCGGGACTATCTTTAGAGACCCAGTACTTC.

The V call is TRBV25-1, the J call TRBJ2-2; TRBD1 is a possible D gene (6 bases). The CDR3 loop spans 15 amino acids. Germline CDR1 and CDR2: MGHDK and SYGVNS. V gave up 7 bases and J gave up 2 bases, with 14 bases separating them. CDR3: CASMGAAINTGELFF. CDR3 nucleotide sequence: TGTGCCAGCATGGGGGCAGCCATAAACACCGGGGAGCTGTTTTTT. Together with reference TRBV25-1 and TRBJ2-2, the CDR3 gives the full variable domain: EADIYQTPRYLVIGTGKKITLECSQTMGHDKMYWYQQDPGMELHLIHYSYGVNSTEKGDLSSESTVSRIRTEHFPLTLESARPSHTSQYLCASMGAAINTGELFFGEGSRLTVL.